These 19 T cell receptor beta chains were sequenced from one sample in a study of cytotoxic CD8 clonotypes in ibrutinib-treated CLL. TCRdb's copy holds only in-frame clones and misses some; the assay was immunoSEQ multiplex PCR. The sample carries approximately 330,000 clones, roughly 79% recorded once. Sequencing was performed on PBMCs, taken before ibrutinib treatment. Receptors were obtained from a human donor with chronic lymphocytic leukemia.

V is TRBV7-8 and J is TRBJ2-2; D ambiguous. The germline gives CDR1 SGHVS, CDR2 FQNEAQ. V was cut by 4 bases and J by 8 bases, with 11 bases left in between. The CDR3 covers 13 residues. The CDR3 protein is CASSSGPGGELFF. For the CDR3, the DNA is TGTGCCAGCAGCTCCGGACCCGGAGGGGAGCTGTTTTTT.

The rearrangement links TRBV27 to TRBJ2-7, with 13 bases identical to TRBD2. The germline CDR1 and CDR2 sequences are MNHEY and SMNVEV (reference sequence). The CDR3 loop spans 14 amino acids. V gave up 4 bases and J gave up 6 bases; unmatched junction bases: 3. The CDR3: CASSSGLAGLEQYF. The CDR3, as DNA: TGTGCCAGCAGTTCGGGACTAGCGGGACTCGAGCAGTACTTC.

The V and J genes are TRBV10-3 and TRBJ2-7; D gene ambiguous. Trimming took off 2 bases at V and 2 bases at J, with 10 bases between the two ends. Per the germline V gene, CDR1 is ENHRY and CDR2 is SYGVKD. The CDR3 is 14 residues long. CDR3: CAISERLDTYEQYF. CDR3 sequence (DNA): TGTGCCATCAGTGAGCGGCTAGACACCTACGAGCAGTACTTC.

J is TRBJ1-2 and V is TRBV27, with D unresolved. Trimming pared 4 bases from V and 2 bases from J, leaving 17 bases between. Germline CDR1 MNHEY, CDR2 SMNVEV (reference sequence). CDR3 length: 16 amino acids. The CDR3, as DNA: TGTGCCAGCAGTTCCTCATATCGGACGGAGAACTATGGCTACACCTTC. It codes for CASSSSYRTENYGYTF.

The CDR3 protein is CASSPALLAVGTFQETQYF. The CDR3 DNA follows: TGTGCCAGCAGCCCGGCCCTACTAGCGGTGGGTACGTTCCAAGAGACCCAGTACTTC. V usage is TRBV7-9 and J usage is TRBJ2-5, with TRBD2 identical over 8 bases. The ends lost 5 bases at V and 1 base at J; junction bases unmatched: 18. Germline V gene lookup returns CDR1 SEHNR and CDR2 FQNEAQ (reference sequence). This CDR3 has 19 residues.

The chain joins TRBV4-3 to TRBJ1-4, with D perhaps matching TRBD1 (5 bases). Germline V gene lookup returns CDR1 LGHNA and CDR2 YSLEER. The CDR3 is made up of 16 amino acids. The V gene lost 4 bases and the J gene lost 1 base, with 13 bases spanning the gap. CDR3 DNA: TGCGCCAGCAGCCCAGGGTACGGCGTAACTAATGAAAAACTGTTTTTT. Protein product: CASSPGYGVTNEKLFF.

In its sample, this clone was seen a few times. The chain links TRBV4-2 to TRBJ2-7; D is perhaps TRBD1 (6 bases). CDR1 and CDR2 from the germline V gene are LGHNA and YNFKEQ. The CDR3 length is 16 residues. Between the trimmed V and J ends, which lost 0 bases and 1 base, there was a span of 13 bases. In DNA, the CDR3 is TGTGCCAGCAGCCAAGATCAGCTGGGGGCGTCCTACGAGCAGTACTTC. Amino acid sequence: CASSQDQLGASYEQYF.

V gene TRBV7-2 combines with J gene TRBJ2-1; possible D gene TRBD2, 6 bases. Looked up from germline, CDR1 is SGHTA and CDR2 is FQGNSA. The CDR3 has 15 amino acids. Deletions cut 5 bases from V and 0 bases from J, with 11 bases between. For the CDR3, the DNA is TGTGCCAGCAGCAGGGAGGTCAGCTCCTACAATGAGCAGTTCTTC. Amino acids: CASSREVSSYNEQFF.

V gene TRBV2 combines with J gene TRBJ2-7; TRBD1 is a possible D gene (6 bases). The germline V and J ends were trimmed by 10 bases and 5 bases, with 24 bases remaining between them. The length of the CDR3 is 15 residues. Germline CDR1 and CDR2: SNHLY and FYNNEI. The CDR3 sequence is CAISRTGGLVDEQYF. The CDR3 region has the DNA TGTGCCATCTCCCGGACTGGGGGCTTAGTGGACGAGCAGTACTTC.

This sequence joins TRBV18 and TRBJ2-1, with D unclear. CDR3 length: 11 amino acids. V was pared by 3 bases and J by 8 bases, with 5 bases between. Germline V gives CDR1 KGHSH, CDR2 LQKENI. The CDR3 coding sequence is TGTGCCAGCTCACCGTTGGATGAGCAGTTCTTC. Encoded protein: CASSPLDEQFF. Full variable domain (outside the CDR3, taken from reference TRBV18 and TRBJ2-1): NAGVMQNPRHLVRRRGQEARLRCSPMKGHSHVYWYRQLPEEGLKFMVYLQKENIIDESGMPKERFSAEFPKEGPSILRIQQVVRGDSAAYFCASSPLDEQFFGPGTRLTVL.

The chain combines TRBV6-5 with TRBJ2-1, with D perhaps being TRBD1 or TRBD2 (5 bases each). CDR1 is MNHEY and CDR2 is SVGAGI in the germline V gene. The V gene lost 7 bases and the J gene lost 1 base, with 14 bases spanning the gap. CDR3 length equals 15 residues. CDR3: CASNPGPISYNEQFF. In nucleotides, the CDR3 is TGTGCCAGCAATCCGGGACCTATTTCCTACAATGAGCAGTTCTTC.

This clone has more than one count but fewer than ten. The chain recombines TRBV7-2 with TRBJ2-7, with D unresolved. The germline V gene has CDR1 SGHTA and CDR2 FQGNSA. This CDR3 is built from 13 residues. Deletions cut 2 bases from V and 4 bases from J, with 9 bases between. The CDR3: CASSLSPGYEQYF. In DNA, the CDR3 is TGTGCCAGCAGCTTATCCCCCGGATACGAGCAGTACTTC.

The chain links TRBV30 to TRBJ1-2; no clear D. With 1 base removed from V and 4 bases from J, the gap between germline ends came to 7 bases. CDR3 length equals 12 residues. Germline V gives CDR1 GTSNPN, CDR2 SVGIG (reference sequence). The CDR3 spells CAWSAWVYGYTF. CDR3 DNA sequence: TGTGCCTGGAGTGCTTGGGTCTATGGCTACACCTTC.

J is TRBJ2-7 and V is TRBV5-1; D is unresolved. There are 14 residues in the CDR3. CDR1 SGHRS and CDR2 YFSETQ come from the germline V gene. V lost 0 bases and J lost 4, with 11 bases in between. Here the CDR3 DNA reads TGCGCCAGCAGCTTGGAAATAGGGCCTTACGAGCAGTACTTC. Translation: CASSLEIGPYEQYF.

This rearrangement joins TRBV6-5 to TRBJ2-5, with D unresolved. The CDR3 covers 13 residues. Germline V lookup: CDR1 MNHEY, CDR2 SVGAGI. V lost 2 bases and J 1 base, leaving 5 bases between the germline ends. The CDR3 nucleotides are TGTGCCAGCAGTTACACAGTCCAAGAGACCCAGTACTTC. It is translated as CASSYTVQETQYF.

This chain uses TRBV9 with TRBJ2-7; possible D gene TRBD1, 5 bases. This CDR3 has 14 residues. Germline assignment: CDR1 SGDLS and CDR2 YYNGEE. Trimming left V 0 bases short and J 2 bases short, with 9 bases between. For the CDR3, the DNA is TGTGCCAGCAGCGTAGGACAGAAAACCTACGAGCAGTACTTC. This translates into CASSVGQKTYEQYF.

The CDR3 bases are TGTGCCAGCAGCTTAGACCCGTACAGTTATAACTATGGCTACACCTTC. As protein: CASSLDPYSYNYGYTF. The V and J genes are TRBV7-2 and TRBJ1-2; D uncertain. This CDR3 is 16 amino acids long. The germline V gene has CDR1 SGHTA and CDR2 FQGNSA. The ends were cut back, 1 base at V and 1 base at J, with 13 bases in the middle.

The chain employs TRBV19 and TRBJ2-7; tentatively, D is TRBD2 (5 bases). The CDR3 totals 14 residues. The germline V gene encodes CDR1 LNHDA and CDR2 SQIVND (reference sequence). Trimming stripped 5 bases from V and 3 bases from J, with 14 bases between. CDR3 region: CASSVSTRDYEQYF. The CDR3 DNA sequence: TGTGCCAGTAGTGTCTCAACTAGGGACTACGAGCAGTACTTC.

The V call is TRBV5-6, the J call TRBJ1-4, with D uncertain. V was cut by 1 base and J by 2 bases, with 6 bases left in between. The CDR3 sequence is 14 residues long. Germline V gene lookup returns CDR1 SGHDT and CDR2 YYEEEE. The CDR3 loop is CASSLHTTNEKLFF. Written as DNA, the CDR3 is TGTGCCAGCAGCTTGCACACGACTAATGAAAAACTGTTTTTT.